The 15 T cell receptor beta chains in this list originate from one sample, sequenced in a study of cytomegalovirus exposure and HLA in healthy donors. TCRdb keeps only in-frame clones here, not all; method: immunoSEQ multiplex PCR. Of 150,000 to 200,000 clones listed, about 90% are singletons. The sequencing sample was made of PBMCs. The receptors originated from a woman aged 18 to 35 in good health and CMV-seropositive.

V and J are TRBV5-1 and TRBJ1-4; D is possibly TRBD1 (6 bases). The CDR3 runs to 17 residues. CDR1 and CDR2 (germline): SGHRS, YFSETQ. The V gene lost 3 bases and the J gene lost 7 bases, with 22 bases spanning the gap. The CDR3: CASSSLTGHVGGEKLFF. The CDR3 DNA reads TGCGCCAGCAGCTCACTAACGGGACATGTCGGAGGTGAAAAACTGTTTTTT.

The CDR3: CASSLRGGIMNTEAFF. The CDR3 region has the DNA TGTGCCAGCAGCTTAAGGGGAGGGATAATGAACACTGAAGCTTTCTTT. This chain links TRBV13 with TRBJ1-1, with TRBD1 as a possible D gene (5 bases). Germline CDR1 reads PRHDT; CDR2 reads FYEKMQ (reference sequence). V was shortened by 2 bases and J by 0 bases, with 13 bases between the two germline ends. The CDR3 is 16 amino acids.

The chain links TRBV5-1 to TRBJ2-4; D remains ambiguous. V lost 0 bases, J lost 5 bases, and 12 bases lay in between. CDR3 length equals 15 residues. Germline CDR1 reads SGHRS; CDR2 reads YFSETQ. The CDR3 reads CASSLALQSENIQYF. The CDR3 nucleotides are TGCGCCAGCAGCTTGGCCTTACAGTCAGAAAACATTCAGTACTTC.

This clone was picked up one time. The CDR3 sequence: CASSTGTVNHNEQFF. The CDR3 coding sequence is TGTGCCAGCAGCACAGGGACAGTAAACCACAATGAGCAGTTCTTC. The chain uses TRBV5-5 and TRBJ2-1; 7 bases are shared with TRBD1. CDR1 SGHKS and CDR2 YYEKEE come from the germline V gene (reference sequence). The V gene end was trimmed by 4 bases and the J gene end by 5 bases; junction bases not matched to a gene: 9. This CDR3 contains 15 residues.

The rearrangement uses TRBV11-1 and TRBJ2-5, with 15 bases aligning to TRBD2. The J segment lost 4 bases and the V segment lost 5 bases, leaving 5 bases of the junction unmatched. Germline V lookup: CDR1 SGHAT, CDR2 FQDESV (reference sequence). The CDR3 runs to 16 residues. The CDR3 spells CASSPPGLAGGETQYF. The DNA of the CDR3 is TGTGCCAGCAGCCCTCCGGGACTAGCGGGAGGAGAGACCCAGTACTTC.

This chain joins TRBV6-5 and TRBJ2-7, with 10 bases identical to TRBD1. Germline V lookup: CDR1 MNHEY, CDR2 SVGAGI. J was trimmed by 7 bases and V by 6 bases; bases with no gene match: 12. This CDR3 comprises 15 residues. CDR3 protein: CASSPTGQGTGEQYF. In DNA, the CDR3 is TGTGCCAGCAGCCCTACGGGACAGGGGACGGGTGAGCAGTACTTC.

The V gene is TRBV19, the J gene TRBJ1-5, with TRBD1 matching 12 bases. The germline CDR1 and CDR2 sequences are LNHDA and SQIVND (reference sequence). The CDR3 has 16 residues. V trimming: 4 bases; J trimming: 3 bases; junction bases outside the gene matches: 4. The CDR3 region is CASSRGTGGVNQPQHF. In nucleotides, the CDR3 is TGTGCCAGTAGTAGGGGGACAGGGGGCGTCAATCAGCCCCAGCATTTT. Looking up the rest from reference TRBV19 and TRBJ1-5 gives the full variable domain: DGGITQSPKYLFRKEGQNVTLSCEQNLNHDAMYWYRQDPGQGLRLIYYSQIVNDFQKGDIAEGYSVSREKKESFPLTVTSAQKNPTAFYLCASSRGTGGVNQPQHFGDGTRLSIL.

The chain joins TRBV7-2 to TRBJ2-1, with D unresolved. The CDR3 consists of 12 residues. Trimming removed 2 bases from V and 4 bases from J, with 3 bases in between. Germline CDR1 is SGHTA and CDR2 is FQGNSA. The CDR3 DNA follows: TGTGCCAGCAGCTTAACATACAATGAGCAGTTCTTC. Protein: CASSLTYNEQFF.

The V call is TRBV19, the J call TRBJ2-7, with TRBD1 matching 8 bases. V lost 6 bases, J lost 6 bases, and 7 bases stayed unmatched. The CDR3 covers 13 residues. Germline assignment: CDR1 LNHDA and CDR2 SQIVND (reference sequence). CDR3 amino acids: CASSRDRQGEQYF. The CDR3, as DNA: TGTGCCAGTAGCAGGGACAGGCAGGGCGAGCAGTACTTC.

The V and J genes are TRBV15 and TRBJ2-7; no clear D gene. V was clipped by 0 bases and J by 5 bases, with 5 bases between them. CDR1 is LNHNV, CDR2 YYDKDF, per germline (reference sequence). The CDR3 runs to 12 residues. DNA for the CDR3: TGTGCCACCAGCAGAGATCTAGACGAGCAGTACTTC. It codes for CATSRDLDEQYF.

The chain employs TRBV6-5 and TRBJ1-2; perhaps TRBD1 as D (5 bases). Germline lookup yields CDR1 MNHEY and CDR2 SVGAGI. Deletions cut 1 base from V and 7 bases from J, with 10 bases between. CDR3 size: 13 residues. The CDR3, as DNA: TGTGCCAGCAGTTACTGGCCTCAGGGTGGCTACACCTTC. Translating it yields CASSYWPQGGYTF.

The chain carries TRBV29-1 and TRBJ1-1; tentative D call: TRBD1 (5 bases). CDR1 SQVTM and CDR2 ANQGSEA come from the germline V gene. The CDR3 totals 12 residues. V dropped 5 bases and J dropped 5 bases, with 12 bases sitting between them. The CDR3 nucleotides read TGCAGCGTTAAGGGAGGGGAAACTGAAGCTTTCTTT. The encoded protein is CSVKGGETEAFF.

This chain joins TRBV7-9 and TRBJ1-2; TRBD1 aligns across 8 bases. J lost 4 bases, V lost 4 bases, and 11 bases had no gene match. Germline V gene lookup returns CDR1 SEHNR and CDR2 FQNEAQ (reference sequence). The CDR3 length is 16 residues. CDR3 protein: CASSSPGQDTTYGYTF. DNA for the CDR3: TGTGCCAGCAGCTCCCCGGGACAGGATACGACCTATGGCTACACCTTC.

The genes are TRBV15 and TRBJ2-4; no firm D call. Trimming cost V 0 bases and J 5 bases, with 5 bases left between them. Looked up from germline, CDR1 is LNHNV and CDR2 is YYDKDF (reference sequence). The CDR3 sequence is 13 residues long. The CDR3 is CATSRDYENIQYF. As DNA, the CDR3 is TGTGCCACCAGCAGAGATTATGAAAACATTCAGTACTTC.

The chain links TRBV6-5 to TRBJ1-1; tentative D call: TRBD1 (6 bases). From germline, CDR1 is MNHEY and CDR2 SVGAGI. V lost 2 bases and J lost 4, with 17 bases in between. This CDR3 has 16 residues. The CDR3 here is CASSYLGGGGGTEAFF. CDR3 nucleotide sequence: TGTGCCAGCAGTTACCTCGGGGGCGGGGGCGGCACTGAAGCTTTCTTT.